This TCR beta chain was sequenced for a study of T cell clonality in common variable immunodeficiency. Trimming stripped 7 bases from V and 4 bases from J, with 19 bases between. In germline, CDR1 is SNHLY, CDR2 FYNNEI. This CDR3 has 15 amino acids. This clone came up many times. The read ends 3 residues before the CDR3 terminus; that terminus is restored from the germline J gene. The repertoire was sequenced with immunoSEQ multiplex PCR; TCRdb's copy has only in-frame clones and lacks some. The sample yields around 50,000 clones, without any singletons. Material: peripheral blood mononuclear cells. The clonotype comes from a person between 18 and 75 years old in good health. The chain combines TRBV2 with TRBJ2-5; D may be TRBD1 (5 bases). CDR3 in amino acids: CASMPARAKGETQYF. The CDR3 DNA, read in part, is TGTGCCAGCATGCCCGCCAGGGCCAAGGGAGAGACC.